Reported below is one T cell receptor beta chain. Its antigen remains unknown. From germline, CDR1 is DFQATT and CDR2 SNEGSKA (reference sequence). The junction had 3 bases not matched to a gene; V was cut back by 6 bases and J by 2 bases. The CDR3 is made up of 13 amino acids. Healthy Caucasian individuals made up all the donors. The sample comes from a study of identical twins. Overall study results and limits: Out-of-frame alpha sequences common to twins exhibited an excess of low generation probability.

TCRdb ran MiXCR on the 5' RACE reads and lists one entry per CDR3 protein. The sample lists some 730,000 distinct CDR3 sequences; 15% to 20% were seen once. These same records also appear under a second study, on T cells expressing NK-cell markers. That paper notes: The authors sequenced eight donors, of whom seven were HCMV-seropositive and one was seronegative. Restricting sorting to alpha-beta TCR T cells was achieved in several experiments by an anti-gamma-delta TCR antibody.

The source of this sequence is a woman under 30 in good health. The chain has TRBV20-1 and TRBJ2-7, with 11 bases lining up with TRBD2. The sample comprised PBMCs. Written as DNA, the CDR3 is TGCAGTGCGGTTAGCGGGGGGGCCTACGAGCAGTACTTC. Translating it yields CSAVSGGAYEQYF.